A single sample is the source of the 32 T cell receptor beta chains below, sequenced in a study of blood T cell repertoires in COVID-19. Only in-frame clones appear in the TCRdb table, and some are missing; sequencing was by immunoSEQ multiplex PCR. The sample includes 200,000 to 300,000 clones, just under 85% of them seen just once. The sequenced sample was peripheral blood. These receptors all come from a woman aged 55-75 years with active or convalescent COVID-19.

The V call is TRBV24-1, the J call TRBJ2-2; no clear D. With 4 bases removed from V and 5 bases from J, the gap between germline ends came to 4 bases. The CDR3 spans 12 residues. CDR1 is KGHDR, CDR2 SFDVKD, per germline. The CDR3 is CATSDQTGELFF. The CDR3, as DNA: TGTGCCACCAGTGACCAGACCGGGGAGCTGTTTTTT.

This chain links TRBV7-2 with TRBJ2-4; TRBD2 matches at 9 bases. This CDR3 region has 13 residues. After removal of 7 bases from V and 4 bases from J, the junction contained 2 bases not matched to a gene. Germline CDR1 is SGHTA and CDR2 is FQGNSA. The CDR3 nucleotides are TGTGCCAGCACAACTAGCGGGAAAAACATTCAGTACTTC. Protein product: CASTTSGKNIQYF.

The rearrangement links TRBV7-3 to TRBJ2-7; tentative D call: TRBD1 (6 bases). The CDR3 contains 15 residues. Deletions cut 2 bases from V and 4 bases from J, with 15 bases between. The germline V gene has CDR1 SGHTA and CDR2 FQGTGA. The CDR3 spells CASSLAAGTLYEQYF. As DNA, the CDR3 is TGTGCCAGCAGCTTAGCCGCCGGGACATTGTACGAGCAGTACTTC.

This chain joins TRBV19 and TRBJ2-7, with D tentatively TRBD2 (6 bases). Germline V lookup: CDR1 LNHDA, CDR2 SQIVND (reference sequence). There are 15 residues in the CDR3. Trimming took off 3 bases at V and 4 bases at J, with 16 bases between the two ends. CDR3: CASSMSGAGTYEQYF. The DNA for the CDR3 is TGTGCCAGTAGTATGAGTGGGGCAGGGACTTACGAGCAGTACTTC.

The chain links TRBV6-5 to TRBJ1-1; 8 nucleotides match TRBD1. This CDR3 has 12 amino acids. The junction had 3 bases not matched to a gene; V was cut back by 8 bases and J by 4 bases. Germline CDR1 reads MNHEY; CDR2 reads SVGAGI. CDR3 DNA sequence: TGTGCCAGCGGACAGGGAGGCACTGAAGCTTTCTTT. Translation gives CASGQGGTEAFF.

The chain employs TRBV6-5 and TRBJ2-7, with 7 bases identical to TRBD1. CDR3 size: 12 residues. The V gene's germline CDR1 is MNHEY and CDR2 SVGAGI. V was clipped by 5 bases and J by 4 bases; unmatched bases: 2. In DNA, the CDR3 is TGTGCCAGCAGTAACAGGGGTTACGAGCAGTACTTC. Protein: CASSNRGYEQYF.

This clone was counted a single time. CDR3 nucleotide sequence: TGTGCCAGCAGCCCGTCGGCCGGGATCGACCAAGAGACCCAGTACTTC. This codes for CASSPSAGIDQETQYF. This chain uses TRBV7-6 with TRBJ2-5; D is perhaps TRBD2 (5 bases). Germline loops: CDR1 SGHVS, CDR2 FNYEAQ. The V and J ends lost 5 bases and 0 bases respectively, with 16 bases between them. CDR3 length: 16 residues.

The CDR3 bases are TGTGCCAGCAGCTTACATAGCCTTGGGCAGTATTTT. Encoded protein: CASSLHSLGQYF. This chain uses TRBV11-2 with TRBJ2-3; no clear D gene. V was pared by 2 bases and J by 11 bases, with 11 bases between. CDR1 and CDR2 from the germline V gene are SGHAT and FQNNGV. The CDR3 runs to 12 residues.

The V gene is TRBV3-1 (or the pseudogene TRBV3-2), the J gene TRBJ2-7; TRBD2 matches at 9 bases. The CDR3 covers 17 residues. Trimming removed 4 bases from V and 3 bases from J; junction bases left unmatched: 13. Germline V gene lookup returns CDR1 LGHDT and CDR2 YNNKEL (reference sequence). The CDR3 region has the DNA TGTGCCAGCAGCCCGAAGTCAGGTGAGCGGGGGGACTACGAGCAGTACGTC. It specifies CASSPKSGERGDYEQYV.

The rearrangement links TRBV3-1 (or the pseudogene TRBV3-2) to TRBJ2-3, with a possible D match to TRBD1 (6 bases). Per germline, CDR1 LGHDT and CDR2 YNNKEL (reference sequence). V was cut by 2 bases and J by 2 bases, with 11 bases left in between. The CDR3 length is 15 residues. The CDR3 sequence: CASSQTGTFTDTQYF. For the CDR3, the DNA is TGTGCCAGCAGCCAAACAGGGACCTTCACAGATACGCAGTATTTT.

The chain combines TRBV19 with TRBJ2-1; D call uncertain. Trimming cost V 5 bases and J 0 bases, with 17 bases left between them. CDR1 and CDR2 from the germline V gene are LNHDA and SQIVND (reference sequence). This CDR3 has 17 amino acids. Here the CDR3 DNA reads TGTGCCAGTAGTCTCACCCCGGGTAGTCCCTCCTACAATGAGCAGTTCTTC. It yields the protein CASSLTPGSPSYNEQFF.

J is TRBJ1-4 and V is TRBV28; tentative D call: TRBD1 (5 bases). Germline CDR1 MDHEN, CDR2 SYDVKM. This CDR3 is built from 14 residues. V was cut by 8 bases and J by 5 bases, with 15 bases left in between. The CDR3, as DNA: TGTGCCAGCTTTGCCTATGCAGGGAATGAAAAACTGTTTTTT. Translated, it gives CASFAYAGNEKLFF.

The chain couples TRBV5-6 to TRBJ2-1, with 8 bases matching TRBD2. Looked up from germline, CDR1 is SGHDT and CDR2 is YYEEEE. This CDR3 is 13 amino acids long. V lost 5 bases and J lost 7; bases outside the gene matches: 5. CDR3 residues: CASRIGGVNEQFF. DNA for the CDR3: TGTGCCAGCAGGATCGGGGGGGTGAATGAGCAGTTCTTC.

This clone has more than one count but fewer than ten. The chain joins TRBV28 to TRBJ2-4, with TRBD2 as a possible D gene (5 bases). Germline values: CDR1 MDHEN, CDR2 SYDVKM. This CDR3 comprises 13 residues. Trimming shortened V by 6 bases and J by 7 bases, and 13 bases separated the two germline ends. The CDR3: CASRFPGDNIQYF. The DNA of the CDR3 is TGTGCCAGCAGGTTCCCCGGGGATAACATTCAGTACTTC.

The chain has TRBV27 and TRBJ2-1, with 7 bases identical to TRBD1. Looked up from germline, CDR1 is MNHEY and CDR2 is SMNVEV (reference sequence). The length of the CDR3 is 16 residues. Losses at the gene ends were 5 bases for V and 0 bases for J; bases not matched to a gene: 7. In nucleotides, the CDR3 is TGTGCCAGCAGTATTAGGACAGGTCCCTCCTACAATGAGCAGTTCTTC. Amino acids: CASSIRTGPSYNEQFF.

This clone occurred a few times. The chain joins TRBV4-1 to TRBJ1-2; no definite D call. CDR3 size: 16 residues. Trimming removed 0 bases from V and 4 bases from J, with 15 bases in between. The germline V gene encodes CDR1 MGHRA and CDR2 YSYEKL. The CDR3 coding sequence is TGCGCCAGCAGCCAAGATGAGACACCAGTCTTCTATGGCTACACCTTC. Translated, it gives CASSQDETPVFYGYTF.

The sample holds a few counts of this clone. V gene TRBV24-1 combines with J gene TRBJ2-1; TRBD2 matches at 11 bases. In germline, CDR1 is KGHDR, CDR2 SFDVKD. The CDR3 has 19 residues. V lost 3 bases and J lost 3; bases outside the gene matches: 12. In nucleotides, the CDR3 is TGTGCCACCAGTGATGTAATAGCGGGAGGGTCTACCAGCTACAATGAGCAGTTCTTC. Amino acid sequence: CATSDVIAGGSTSYNEQFF.

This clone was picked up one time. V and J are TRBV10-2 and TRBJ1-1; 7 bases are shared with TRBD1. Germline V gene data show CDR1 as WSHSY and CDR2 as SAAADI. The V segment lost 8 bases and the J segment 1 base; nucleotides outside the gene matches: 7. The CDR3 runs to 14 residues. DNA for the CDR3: TGCGCCAGCTTACGGAACAGGGGGAACACTGAAGCTTTCTTT. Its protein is CASLRNRGNTEAFF.

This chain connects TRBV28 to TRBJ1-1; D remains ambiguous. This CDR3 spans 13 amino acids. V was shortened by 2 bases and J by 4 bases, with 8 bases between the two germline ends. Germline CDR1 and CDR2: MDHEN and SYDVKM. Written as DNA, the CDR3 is TGTGCCAGCAGTTTACGCTACAGCACTGAAGCTTTCTTT. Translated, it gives CASSLRYSTEAFF.

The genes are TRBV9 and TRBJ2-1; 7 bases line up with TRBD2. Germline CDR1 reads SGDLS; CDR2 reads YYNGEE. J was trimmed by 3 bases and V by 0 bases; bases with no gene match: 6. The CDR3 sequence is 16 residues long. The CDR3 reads CASSVDDGTIYNEQFF. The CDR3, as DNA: TGTGCCAGCAGCGTAGACGACGGGACTATCTACAATGAGCAGTTCTTC.

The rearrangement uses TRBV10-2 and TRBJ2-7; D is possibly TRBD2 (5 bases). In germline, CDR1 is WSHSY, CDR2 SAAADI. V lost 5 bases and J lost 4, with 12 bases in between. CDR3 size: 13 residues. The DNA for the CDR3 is TGCGCCAGCAGTACAGCGGAGTCTTACGAGCAGTACTTC. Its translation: CASSTAESYEQYF.

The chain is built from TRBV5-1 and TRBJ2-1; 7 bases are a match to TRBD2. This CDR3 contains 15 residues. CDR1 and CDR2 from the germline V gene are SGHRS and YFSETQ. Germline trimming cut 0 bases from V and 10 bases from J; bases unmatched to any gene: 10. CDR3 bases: TGCGCCAGCAGCTTGGCCCCGGGAGGCCCTAAGGAGCAGTTCTTC. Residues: CASSLAPGGPKEQFF.

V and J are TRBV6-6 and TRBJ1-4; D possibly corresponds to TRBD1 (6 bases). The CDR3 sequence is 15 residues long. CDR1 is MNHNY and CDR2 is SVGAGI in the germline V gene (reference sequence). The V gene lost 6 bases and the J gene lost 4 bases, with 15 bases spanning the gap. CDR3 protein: CASSLRGRGNEKLFF. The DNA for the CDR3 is TGTGCCAGCAGCCTCAGGGGTCGAGGTAATGAAAAACTGTTTTTT.

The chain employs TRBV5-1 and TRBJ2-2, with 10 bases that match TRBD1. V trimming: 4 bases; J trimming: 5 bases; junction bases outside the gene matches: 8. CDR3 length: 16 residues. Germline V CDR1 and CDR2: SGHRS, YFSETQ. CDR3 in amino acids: CASSRSGQGVTGELFF. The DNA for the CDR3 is TGCGCCAGCAGCCGATCTGGACAGGGGGTAACCGGGGAGCTGTTTTTT.

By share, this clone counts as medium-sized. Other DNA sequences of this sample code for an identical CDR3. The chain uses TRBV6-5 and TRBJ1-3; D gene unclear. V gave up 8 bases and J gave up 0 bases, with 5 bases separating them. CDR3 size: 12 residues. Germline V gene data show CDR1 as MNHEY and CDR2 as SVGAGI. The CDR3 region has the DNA TGTGCCAGCTTATCCTCTGGAAACACCATATATTTT. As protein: CASLSSGNTIYF.

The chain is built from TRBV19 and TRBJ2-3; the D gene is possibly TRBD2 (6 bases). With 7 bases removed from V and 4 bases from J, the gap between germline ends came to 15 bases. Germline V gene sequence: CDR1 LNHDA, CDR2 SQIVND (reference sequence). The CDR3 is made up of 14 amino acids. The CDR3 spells CASTPRGGADTQYF. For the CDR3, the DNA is TGTGCCAGTACCCCCCGGGGAGGTGCAGATACGCAGTATTTT.

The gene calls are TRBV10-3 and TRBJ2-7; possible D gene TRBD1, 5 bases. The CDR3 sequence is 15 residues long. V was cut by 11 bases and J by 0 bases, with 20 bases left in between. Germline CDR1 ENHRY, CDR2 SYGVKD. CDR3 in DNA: TGTGCCCTCCGGACAAACCAAAACGGCTCCTACGAGCAGTACTTC. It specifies CALRTNQNGSYEQYF.

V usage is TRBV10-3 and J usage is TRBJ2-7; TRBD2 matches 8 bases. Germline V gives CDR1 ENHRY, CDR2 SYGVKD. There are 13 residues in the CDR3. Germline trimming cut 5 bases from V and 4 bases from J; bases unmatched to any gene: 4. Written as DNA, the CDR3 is TGTGCCATCAGTAGCGGGAGTCGGTACGAGCAGTACTTC. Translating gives CAISSGSRYEQYF.

The DNA of the CDR3 is TGTGCCAGCAGCCAGGCCCATTCGGACAGCTACAATGAGCAGTTCTTC. Protein sequence: CASSQAHSDSYNEQFF. The chain has TRBV11-3 and TRBJ2-1; possible D gene TRBD1, 6 bases. V lost 5 bases and J 3 bases, leaving 17 bases between the germline ends. The CDR3 is 16 residues long. Germline V CDR1 and CDR2: SGHNT, YENEEA. Filled out from reference TRBV11-3 and TRBJ2-1, the complete variable domain reads EAGVVQSPRYKIIEKKQPVAFWCNPISGHNTLYWYLQNLGQGPELLIRYENEEAVDDSQLPKDRFSAERLKGVDSTLKIQPAELGDSAVYLCASSQAHSDSYNEQFFGPGTRLTVL.

The CDR3 sequence is CASSSDRLSGNTIYF. As DNA, the CDR3 is TGTGCCAGCAGTTCTGACAGACTCTCTGGAAACACCATATATTTT. The chain recombines TRBV6-5 with TRBJ1-3; the D gene is possibly TRBD1 (5 bases). Germline assignment: CDR1 MNHEY and CDR2 SVGAGI. The CDR3 extends over 15 amino acids. V shed 4 bases and J shed 0 bases, with 10 bases lying between them.

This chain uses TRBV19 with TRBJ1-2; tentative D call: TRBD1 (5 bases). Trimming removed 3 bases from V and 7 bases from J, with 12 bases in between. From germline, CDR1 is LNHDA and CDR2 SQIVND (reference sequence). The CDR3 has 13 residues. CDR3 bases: TGTGCCAGTAGTATGGGGCGGGATGGTGGCTACACCTTC. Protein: CASSMGRDGGYTF.

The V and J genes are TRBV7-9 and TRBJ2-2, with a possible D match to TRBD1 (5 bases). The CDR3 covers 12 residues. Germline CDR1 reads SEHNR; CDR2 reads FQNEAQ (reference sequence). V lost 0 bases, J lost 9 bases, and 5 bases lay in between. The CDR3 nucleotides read TGTGCCAGCAGCTTAGCGGGGCGGGAGCTGTTTTTT. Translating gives CASSLAGRELFF.